The rows below give T cell receptor beta chains drawn from one sample of a study of beta chain features in type 1 diabetes. The data were produced by immunoSEQ multiplex PCR, yet TCRdb's version contains in-frame clones alone and is incomplete. The sample lists around 250,000 clones; about 23% were seen once. The sample was naive CD4+ T cells from blood. The receptor set was obtained from a woman younger than 45 with type 1 diabetes. Each CDR3 is given with its conserved first and last residue. A D gene is named only where the DNA matches it firmly. Rows give clone size only sometimes, using once, few, many, or a class for an expanded clone.

D	J	size	V	length	DNA	CDR3
.	TRBJ2-3	few	TRBV4-1	15	TGCGCCAGCCGACCTGGAACGGGAGAAGGAGATACGCAGTATTTT	CASRPGTGEGDTQYF
.	TRBJ2-7	.	TRBV9	14	TGTGCCAGCAGCGTAGGAGGGAATTCCTACGAGCAGTACTTC	CASSVGGNSYEQYF
.	TRBJ2-3	.	TRBV4-1	15	TGCGCCAGCAGCCAAGCTCAGGAACTCACAGATACGCAGTATTTT	CASSQAQELTDTQYF
.	TRBJ1-2	few	TRBV4-1	16	TGCGCCAGCAGCCAATCTTACAGGGAGTCGGGCTATGGCTACACCTTC	CASSQSYRESGYGYTF
TRBD2	TRBJ2-1	.	TRBV28	15	TGTGCCAGCAGTTTATGGCAAGCGGGGCGGTCGGAGCAGTTCTTC	CASSLWQAGRSEQFF
.	TRBJ2-7	.	TRBV9	13	TGTGCCAGCAGCGTTCGACTAGAGGGCGAGCAGTACTTC	CASSVRLEGEQYF
TRBD1	TRBJ2-6	.	TRBV4-1	20	TGCGCCAGCAGCCAAACTAGCCGGGACAGGCTTCAATTTGGGGCCAACGTCCTGACTTTC	CASSQTSRDRLQFGANVLTF
TRBD1	TRBJ2-7	few	TRBV20-1	11	TGCAGTGCTGTTACAGGGGGCGAGCAGTACTTC	CSAVTGGEQYF
TRBD2	TRBJ2-7	.	TRBV7-2	15	TGTGCCAGCAGCTCCTTGACTAGCGGGATCAACGAGCAGTACTTC	CASSSLTSGINEQYF
.	TRBJ2-1	.	TRBV7-2	16	TGTGCCAGCAGCCAAGGGGGAGCCGTCTCCTACAATGAGCAGTTCTTC	CASSQGGAVSYNEQFF
TRBD2	TRBJ2-3	.	TRBV11-2	13	TGTGCCAGCAGCTTATTTCGGACTAGCGGGATGTATTTT	CASSLFRTSGMYF
.	TRBJ2-6	.	TRBV29-1	13	TGCAGCGTGGAGGGTTCTGGGGCCAACGTCCTGACTTTC	CSVEGSGANVLTF
.	TRBJ2-3	.	TRBV2	11	TGTGCCAGCAGCCTGCAGAATACGCAGTATTTT	CASSLQNTQYF
.	TRBJ2-7	.	TRBV4-2	15	TGTGCCAGCAGCCAAGAATCCGCGGGATTCTACGAGCAGTACTTC	CASSQESAGFYEQYF
.	TRBJ1-1	.	TRBV5-1	17	TGCGCCAGCAGCACGGCACAGGGACCGAGATTGAACACTGAAGCTTTCTTT	CASSTAQGPRLNTEAFF
TRBD2	TRBJ2-7	.	TRBV4-1	17	TGCGCCAGCAGCCAAGAGACCGGGACTAGCGTTACCTACGAGCAGTACTTC	CASSQETGTSVTYEQYF
TRBD1	TRBJ2-7	.	TRBV28	13	TGTGCCAGCTCGACAGGGCACCTCTACGAGCAGTACTTC	CASSTGHLYEQYF
TRBD1	TRBJ1-1	few	TRBV29-1	14	TGCAGCGCCGAGGACAGGGGGCCGGACACTGAAGCTTTCTTT	CSAEDRGPDTEAFF
TRBD2	TRBJ2-1	.	TRBV9	15	TGTGCCAGCACGGGTAGCGGGATCGGTCACAATGAGCAGTTCTTC	CASTGSGIGHNEQFF
.	TRBJ1-2	few	TRBV15	12	TGTGCCACCAGCAGAGACGACTATGGCTACACCTTC	CATSRDDYGYTF
TRBD1	TRBJ1-2	.	TRBV28	13	TGTGCCAGCAGTTTAGGGACAGGGGATGGCTACACCTTC	CASSLGTGDGYTF
TRBD1	TRBJ2-1	few	TRBV30	15	TGTGCCTGGAGTCGAGGACAGGGCTCCTACAATGAGCAGTTCTTC	CAWSRGQGSYNEQFF
TRBD2	TRBJ2-3	.	TRBV4-1	17	TGCGCCAGCAGCCAAGAGGGACTAGCGGGAATTGGAGATACGCAGTATTTT	CASSQEGLAGIGDTQYF
TRBD2	TRBJ2-1	.	TRBV5-6	16	TGTGCCAGCAGCGCCCCTCGGACTAGCGTCTACAATGAGCAGTTCTTC	CASSAPRTSVYNEQFF
.	TRBJ1-4	once	TRBV30	14	TGTGCCTGGAGCTCCACAGGGTCTTTCGAAAAACTGTTTTTT	CAWSSTGSFEKLFF
TRBD1	TRBJ1-1	few	TRBV30	14	TGTGCCTGGAGTAATACAGGGGGAAGCACTGAAGCTTTCTTT	CAWSNTGGSTEAFF
.	TRBJ2-5	few	TRBV9	13	TGTGCCAGCAGCGTGGTCAGCCAAGAGACCCAGTACTTC	CASSVVSQETQYF
.	TRBJ2-3	.	TRBV30	15	TGTGCCTGGAGAAAGGCAGGTCTTTTCACCCTGGCGCAGTATTTT	CAWRKAGLFTLAQYF
.	TRBJ2-1	.	TRBV12-5	16	TGTGCTAGTGGTTTGGTCAGGGATATTCAGCGCAATGAGCAGTTCTTC	CASGLVRDIQRNEQFF
TRBD2	TRBJ2-1	.	TRBV6-4	15	TGTGCCAGCAGTGATAGCGGGAGATCCTACAATGAGCAGTTCTTC	CASSDSGRSYNEQFF
.	TRBJ1-1	once	TRBV28	12	TGTGCCAGCAGTTTATCAGAGGTTGAAGCTTTCTTT	CASSLSEVEAFF
.	TRBJ1-3	.	TRBV9	13	TGTGCCAGCAGCGCCAGGATAGGAAACACCATATATTTT	CASSARIGNTIYF
TRBD2	TRBJ2-7	few	TRBV5-1	13	TGCGCCAGCAGCCTTCTAGCGGAGAGTGGGCAGTACTTC	CASSLLAESGQYF
.	TRBJ1-2	.	TRBV30	13	TGTGCCTGGAGTCCGACATGGGCGGGGGGCTACACCTTC	CAWSPTWAGGYTF
.	TRBJ1-5	.	TRBV30	14	TGTGCCTGGAAAGTAGCAGGGGAGGGTCAGCCCCAGCATTTT	CAWKVAGEGQPQHF
.	TRBJ1-4	.	TRBV5-1	14	TGCGCCAGCAGCCGGGGGGGCGTCGGTGAAAAACTGTTTTTT	CASSRGGVGEKLFF
.	TRBJ2-6	.	TRBV15	13	TGTGCCACCAGCATAGCTGGGGCCAACGTCCTGACTTTC	CATSIAGANVLTF
.	TRBJ2-5	few	TRBV30	13	TGTGCCTGGAGTGTAGGAGGGACCGAGACCCAGTACTTC	CAWSVGGTETQYF
TRBD2	TRBJ2-1	few	TRBV7-2	15	TGTGCCAGCAGGGGTAGCGGGAGCTCCTACAATGAGCAGTTCTTC	CASRGSGSSYNEQFF
.	TRBJ2-7	few	TRBV30	11	TGTGCCTGGAGTATTTCGTACGAGCAGTACTTC	CAWSISYEQYF
.	TRBJ2-7	few	TRBV6-6	13	TGTGCCAGCACCGGGAGCCACTCCTACGAGCAGTACTTC	CASTGSHSYEQYF
.	TRBJ2-3	few	TRBV4-1	16	TGCGCCAGCAGCCACCCTAGCGCTAGCGACTCAGATACGCAGTATTTT	CASSHPSASDSDTQYF
.	TRBJ2-5	few	TRBV15	12	TGTGCCACCAGCAGAGTCATGGAGACCCAGTACTTC	CATSRVMETQYF
TRBD2	TRBJ2-6	few	TRBV7-7	16	TGTGCTAGCAGCTTAGCGGGCAGCTCTGGGGCCAACGTCCTGACTTTC	CASSLAGSSGANVLTF
TRBD1	TRBJ1-5	few	TRBV5-1	15	TGCGCCAGCAGCCCCACAGGGGGAACCAATCAGCCCCAGCATTTT	CASSPTGGTNQPQHF
.	TRBJ1-2	few	TRBV28	14	TGTGCCAGCAGTCCACAGTCAATCAGATATGGCTACACCTTC	CASSPQSIRYGYTF
.	TRBJ2-2	.	TRBV30	13	TGTGCCTGGGGGGCCCCGAACACCGGGGAGCTGTTTTTT	CAWGAPNTGELFF
.	TRBJ2-7	.	TRBV18	13	TGTGCCAGCTCGGACACAGGGAACCACGAGCAGTACTTC	CASSDTGNHEQYF
TRBD1	TRBJ2-2	.	TRBV19	13	TGTGCCAGTAGCGACAGGGGGGCCGGGGAGCTGTTTTTT	CASSDRGAGELFF
TRBD2	TRBJ2-3	few	TRBV2	13	TGTGCCACAGCACTGGGGACTAGGGATACGCAGTATTTT	CATALGTRDTQYF
.	TRBJ1-1	few	TRBV11-1	14	TGTGCCAGCAGCTTCGGGGTTGGGAACACTGAAGCTTTCTTT	CASSFGVGNTEAFF
.	TRBJ1-1	.	TRBV28	16	TGTGCCAGCACCGCGGACGGGGGGGTGGTGAACACTGAAGCTTTCTTT	CASTADGGVVNTEAFF
.	TRBJ2-1	few	TRBV30	15	TGTGCCTGGAGTGCTAAGGGAGACCAAAACAATGAGCAGTTCTTC	CAWSAKGDQNNEQFF
.	TRBJ1-1	.	TRBV7-2	15	TGTGCCAGCAGGAGCTTTTCAGGGATACACACTGAAGCTTTCTTT	CASRSFSGIHTEAFF
TRBD2	TRBJ2-7	.	TRBV19	17	TGTGCCAGTAGTATGATGGCTAGCGGGAGACCTTTCTACGAGCAGTACTTC	CASSMMASGRPFYEQYF